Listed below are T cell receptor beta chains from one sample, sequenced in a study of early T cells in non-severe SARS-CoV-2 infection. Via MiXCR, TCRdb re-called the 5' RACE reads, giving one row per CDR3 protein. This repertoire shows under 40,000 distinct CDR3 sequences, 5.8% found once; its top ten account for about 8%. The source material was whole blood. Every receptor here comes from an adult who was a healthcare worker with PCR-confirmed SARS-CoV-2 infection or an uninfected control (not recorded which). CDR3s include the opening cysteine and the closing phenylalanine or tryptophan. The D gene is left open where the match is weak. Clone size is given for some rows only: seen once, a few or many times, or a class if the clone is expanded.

DNA: TGCGCCAGCAGCCCGGAGGGGGCAGGGGTCACCCTAGGTGGCTACACCTTC
CDR3: CASSPEGAGVTLGGYTF
size: -
J: TRBJ1-2
V: TRBV5-1
D: TRBD1

DNA: TGCAGCGCTCGACCCCCCACGGTGACAGATACGCAGTATTTT
CDR3: CSARPPTVTDTQYF
size: many
J: TRBJ2-3
V: TRBV29-1
D: -

DNA: TGCGCCAGCGGTATCAATGTAGGGGGGACGGCGGAGACCCAGTACTTC
CDR3: CASGINVGGTAETQYF
size: many
J: TRBJ2-5
V: TRBV5-1
D: -

DNA: TGCAGCGTTGAGGACGGATACACTGAAGCTTTCTTT
CDR3: CSVEDGYTEAFF
size: many
J: TRBJ1-1
V: TRBV29-1
D: -

DNA: TGTGCCAGCAGGGAGGGGACAGCTAATTCACCCCTCCACTTT
CDR3: CASREGTANSPLHF
size: many
J: TRBJ1-6
V: TRBV9
D: TRBD1

DNA: TGTGCCAGCAGCTTGTCGGTGCAAGAGACCCAGTACTTC
CDR3: CASSLSVQETQYF
size: many
J: TRBJ2-5
V: TRBV7-7
D: -

DNA: TGTGCCAGCAGCTTACGTGGGCAGGGGGCGATTAGCTCCTACAATGAGCAGTTCTTC
CDR3: CASSLRGQGAISSYNEQFF
size: many
J: TRBJ2-1
V: TRBV7-6
D: TRBD1

DNA: TGCGCCAGCAGCACAAGCGGGACAGGGGGAACAGATACGCAGTATTTT
CDR3: CASSTSGTGGTDTQYF
size: many
J: TRBJ2-3
V: TRBV5-1
D: TRBD1

DNA: TGTGCCACCGGGACAGGAGAACGCAATGAGCAGTTCTTC
CDR3: CATGTGERNEQFF
size: many
J: TRBJ2-1
V: TRBV6-4
D: TRBD1

DNA: TGTGCCAGCATCAAACAGGGGGCCCGATACGAGCAGTACTTC
CDR3: CASIKQGARYEQYF
size: many
J: TRBJ2-7
V: TRBV5-6
D: TRBD1

DNA: TGTGCCAGCAGTCTAGTTGACGAGCAGTACTTC
CDR3: CASSLVDEQYF
size: -
J: TRBJ2-7
V: TRBV25-1
D: -

DNA: TGCAGTGCTAGAGCGAGCGGGAATCGCGGCGAGCAGTACTTC
CDR3: CSARASGNRGEQYF
size: -
J: TRBJ2-7
V: TRBV20-1
D: TRBD2

DNA: TGTGCCAGCAGCCAAAGGGCAACTAATGAAAAACTGTTTTTT
CDR3: CASSQRATNEKLFF
size: many
J: TRBJ1-4
V: TRBV12-3/TRBV12-4
D: -

DNA: TGTGCCAGCAGCCCGGGGACGGCGAACACCGGGGAGCTGTTTTTT
CDR3: CASSPGTANTGELFF
size: many
J: TRBJ2-2
V: TRBV7-9
D: -

DNA: TGCGCCAGCAGAGAAGGACTAGCGCGCACCTACGAGCAGTACTTC
CDR3: CASREGLARTYEQYF
size: many
J: TRBJ2-7
V: TRBV10-2
D: TRBD2

DNA: TGTGCCAGCAGCTTGGACGGCCAAAATTCACCCCTCCACTTT
CDR3: CASSLDGQNSPLHF
size: many
J: TRBJ1-6
V: TRBV7-6
D: -

DNA: TGTGCCTGGGTTAGTCGGAGCTCCTACAATGAGCAGTTCTTC
CDR3: CAWVSRSSYNEQFF
size: many
J: TRBJ2-1
V: TRBV30
D: -

DNA: TGTGCCAGTAGTCCGCGCCGATCCTACGAGCAGTACTTC
CDR3: CASSPRRSYEQYF
size: many
J: TRBJ2-7
V: TRBV19
D: -

DNA: TGCAGTGCTAGAGATCCGGGAGGGGTGAACACCGGGGAGCTGTTTTTT
CDR3: CSARDPGGVNTGELFF
size: many
J: TRBJ2-2
V: TRBV20-1
D: TRBD2

DNA: TGTGCCAGCAGTTACTACGTAGGTGGCTACACCTTC
CDR3: CASSYYVGGYTF
size: many
J: TRBJ1-2
V: TRBV6-6
D: -

DNA: TGTGCCAGCACTCCCAGGGGTAGCGGGCCCTTTAGCTCCTACAATGAGCAGTTCTTC
CDR3: CASTPRGSGPFSSYNEQFF
size: many
J: TRBJ2-1
V: TRBV7-8
D: -

DNA: TGCAGCGCTGGACCTCCGGAGACCCAGTACTTC
CDR3: CSAGPPETQYF
size: many
J: TRBJ2-5
V: TRBV29-1
D: -

DNA: TGTGCCAGCAGCTCGGCGATCCCCGGGGAGCTGTTTTTT
CDR3: CASSSAIPGELFF
size: many
J: TRBJ2-2
V: TRBV7-2
D: -

DNA: TGTGCCAGCAGCTCCGGACAGGACGGGAATTCACCCCTCCACTTT
CDR3: CASSSGQDGNSPLHF
size: many
J: TRBJ1-6
V: TRBV7-6
D: TRBD1

DNA: TGTGCCAGCAGCCTTCCCCAGGGACAGGCCTACAATGAGCAGTTCTTC
CDR3: CASSLPQGQAYNEQFF
size: -
J: TRBJ2-1
V: TRBV7-6
D: TRBD1

DNA: TGCAGCGTTGAAGCGGGGGGCCACGGTGAGCAGTTCTTC
CDR3: CSVEAGGHGEQFF
size: many
J: TRBJ2-1
V: TRBV29-1
D: -

DNA: TGTGCCAGCAAGAGCACCGGTGCAACTAATGAAAAACTGTTTTTT
CDR3: CASKSTGATNEKLFF
size: many
J: TRBJ1-4
V: TRBV2
D: -

DNA: TGTGCCAGCAGCCGGGGCGGCAACACTGAAGCTTTCTTT
CDR3: CASSRGGNTEAFF
size: many
J: TRBJ1-1
V: TRBV7-3
D: -

DNA: TGCAGTGCCCCTGCTGCCCTAGCGGGAGGGGAAGAGCAGTACTTC
CDR3: CSAPAALAGGEEQYF
size: many
J: TRBJ2-7
V: TRBV20-1
D: TRBD2

DNA: TGTGCCAGCAGTGCCAACTACAATGAGCAGTTCTTC
CDR3: CASSANYNEQFF
size: many
J: TRBJ2-1
V: TRBV12-3/TRBV12-4
D: -

DNA: TGCAGCGTCCAACGACAGGGGAGCTGGGAGACCCAGTACTTC
CDR3: CSVQRQGSWETQYF
size: many
J: TRBJ2-5
V: TRBV29-1
D: TRBD1

DNA: TGTGCCTGGAGTCCCCCTGAAGCTTTCTTT
CDR3: CAWSPPEAFF
size: many
J: TRBJ1-1
V: TRBV30
D: -

DNA: TGCGCCAGCAGCCAAGTGTGGGCCCCGAGACAAAACACTGAAGCTTTCTTT
CDR3: CASSQVWAPRQNTEAFF
size: many
J: TRBJ1-1
V: TRBV4-1
D: -

DNA: TGTGCCAGCAGTTACAGAGGGGCACTTGGGGCGAACGAGCAGTACTTC
CDR3: CASSYRGALGANEQYF
size: many
J: TRBJ2-7
V: TRBV6-5
D: -

DNA: TGTGCCAGCAGCCAAGAGAGGGCTAGCGGGGACAAGGAGCTGTTTTTT
CDR3: CASSQERASGDKELFF
size: few
J: TRBJ2-2
V: TRBV3-1
D: TRBD2

DNA: TGTGCCAGCAGTATGGACCGCCGCGGGGAGCTGTTTTTT
CDR3: CASSMDRRGELFF
size: many
J: TRBJ2-2
V: TRBV12-3/TRBV12-4
D: -

DNA: TGCAGCGTTCACAGGGGGTGGACTGAAGCTTTCTTT
CDR3: CSVHRGWTEAFF
size: many
J: TRBJ1-1
V: TRBV29-1
D: TRBD1

DNA: TGCAGCGTTGACACGGACAGCCCCTACGAGCAGTACTTC
CDR3: CSVDTDSPYEQYF
size: -
J: TRBJ2-7
V: TRBV29-1
D: -

DNA: TGTGCCAGCAAGGGTACCCCCCCCGGCGGGGGTACTAGCGTCACAGATACGCAGTATTTT
CDR3: CASKGTPPGGGTSVTDTQYF
size: many
J: TRBJ2-3
V: TRBV9
D: TRBD2

DNA: TGTGCCAGCTCCCCGCTCAAGAGCACAGATACGCAGTATTTT
CDR3: CASSPLKSTDTQYF
size: many
J: TRBJ2-3
V: TRBV18
D: -

DNA: TGTGCTAGTAGCAATAGCGGGAGAGATGAGACCCAGTACTTC
CDR3: CASSNSGRDETQYF
size: many
J: TRBJ2-5
V: TRBV12-5
D: TRBD2

DNA: TGTGCCAGCAGCTTCGAAGTCCCCGGGGAGCTGTTTTTT
CDR3: CASSFEVPGELFF
size: many
J: TRBJ2-2
V: TRBV7-9
D: -

DNA: TGTGCCAGCAGCTTTTCTCAGCACACTGAAGCTTTCTTT
CDR3: CASSFSQHTEAFF
size: many
J: TRBJ1-1
V: TRBV5-5
D: -

DNA: TGTGCCATCCTCCAGGGAGCTGGAAACACCATATATTTT
CDR3: CAILQGAGNTIYF
size: few
J: TRBJ1-3
V: TRBV6-2/TRBV6-3
D: -

DNA: TGTGCCAGCAGCTTATCCAACCCCGAGCAGTACTTC
CDR3: CASSLSNPEQYF
size: many
J: TRBJ2-7
V: TRBV7-9
D: -

DNA: TGTGCCAGCAGTCAGATTAGTAGGTACAATGAGCAGTTCTTC
CDR3: CASSQISRYNEQFF
size: many
J: TRBJ2-1
V: TRBV6-5
D: -

DNA: TGCAGTGCCCCAACGACGCTTTCCTACGAGCAGTACTTC
CDR3: CSAPTTLSYEQYF
size: many
J: TRBJ2-7
V: TRBV20-1
D: -

DNA: TGTGCCAGCACGTCTAGAAGAAGGGACATTCAGTACTTC
CDR3: CASTSRRRDIQYF
size: many
J: TRBJ2-4
V: TRBV2
D: -

DNA: TGTGCCAGCACCCCATCTTTTGGTAGGCCCCAGCATTTT
CDR3: CASTPSFGRPQHF
size: many
J: TRBJ1-5
V: TRBV6-5
D: -

DNA: TGCGCCAGCAGACCAGGGGCTATGAACACCGGGGAGCTGTTTTTT
CDR3: CASRPGAMNTGELFF
size: -
J: TRBJ2-2
V: TRBV10-2
D: -